These T cell receptor beta chains were read from a single sample in a study of blood T cell repertoires in COVID-19. Clones were read by immunoSEQ multiplex PCR, and TCRdb kept only the in-frame ones, dropping some. The table records hundreds of thousands of clones, 83% of them present only once. Input material: peripheral blood. These receptors came from a woman aged 40 to 55 with active or convalescent COVID-19. Each CDR3 is given with its conserved first and last residue. The D gene is left open where the match is weak. Clone sizes are given selectively: once, few, many, or a class where the clone is expanded.

clone_size j_call d_call v_call cdr3_nt cdr3_aa
few TRBJ2-7 NA TRBV14 TGTGCCAGCAGCCAAATACTAGTTCCGGGCTACGAGCAGTACTTC CASSQILVPGYEQYF
NA TRBJ1-1 TRBD1 TRBV14 TGTGCCAGCAGCCAGCTGGGACAGCCGCCAGACACTGAAGCTTTCTTT CASSQLGQPPDTEAFF
once TRBJ1-2 NA TRBV27 TGTGCCAGCAGTTTAAATCGGGGGGCGCTGGGCTACACCTTC CASSLNRGALGYTF
NA TRBJ1-2 TRBD1 TRBV7-6 TGTGCCAGCAGCTCCCGACAGGGTTCTAACTATGGCTACACCTTC CASSSRQGSNYGYTF
NA TRBJ2-1 NA TRBV5-1 TGCGCCAGCAGCTTCGGTGAGCCCGCCTACAATGAGCAGTTCTTC CASSFGEPAYNEQFF
NA TRBJ1-2 TRBD1 TRBV29-1 TGCAGCGTTGACACCCGGGACAGGGATGGCTATGGCTACACCTTC CSVDTRDRDGYGYTF
NA TRBJ1-3 TRBD1 TRBV18 TGTGCCAGCTCACCCGGACAGGGGGCTTTCTCTGGAAACACCATATATTTT CASSPGQGAFSGNTIYF
NA TRBJ2-7 NA TRBV7-3 TGTGCCAGCAGCTTAAATCCGGGTCCCTACGAGCAGTACTTC CASSLNPGPYEQYF
NA TRBJ1-4 TRBD1 TRBV2 TGTGCCAGCAGTACAGGGGACGGTGAAAAACTGTTTTTT CASSTGDGEKLFF
NA TRBJ1-1 NA TRBV7-2 TGTGCCAGCAGCTTAATGGACAGTACGAGCACTGAAGCTTTCTTT CASSLMDSTSTEAFF
NA TRBJ2-7 TRBD2 TRBV3-1/TRBV3-2 TGTGCCAGCAGCCAAGGACTAGCGGGGAACGAGCAGTACTTC CASSQGLAGNEQYF
NA TRBJ1-2 NA TRBV12-3/TRBV12-4 TGTGCCAGCAGTTTTACACCTAACTATGGCTACACCTTC CASSFTPNYGYTF
NA TRBJ2-5 TRBD2 TRBV20-1 TGCAGTGCTAGTTCCCCCCCGGGACTAGCGGGGGTAGAGACCCAGTACTTC CSASSPPGLAGVETQYF
NA TRBJ2-7 TRBD1 TRBV27 TGTGCCAGCAGTTTTTCGTTTGGGACAGGGCCCTACGAGCAGTACTTC CASSFSFGTGPYEQYF
NA TRBJ2-6 TRBD1 TRBV28 TGTGCCAGCAGCCCACAGGGGTTTGGGGCCAACGTCCTGACTTTC CASSPQGFGANVLTF
NA TRBJ1-2 TRBD1 TRBV7-9 TGTGCCAGCAGCTTAGAAGCAGGGGGCTATGGCTACACCTTC CASSLEAGGYGYTF
NA TRBJ1-4 NA TRBV5-1 TGCGCCAGCAGACAGGGAACTAATGAAAAACTGTTTTTT CASRQGTNEKLFF
few TRBJ2-1 TRBD2 TRBV5-1 TGCGCCAGCTCGACCCCGGGGCTAGCGGGATCCACCCTCTACAATGAGCAGTTCTTC CASSTPGLAGSTLYNEQFF
NA TRBJ2-3 TRBD2 TRBV6-2/TRBV6-3 TGTGCCAGCAGTTATCTGGCTAGCGGGGACAAAGATACGCAGTATTTT CASSYLASGDKDTQYF
NA TRBJ1-5 TRBD1 TRBV29-1 TGCAGCGCCGGGACAGGGGGAATTCAGCCCCAGCATTTT CSAGTGGIQPQHF
NA TRBJ2-5 TRBD2 TRBV4-1 TGCGCCAGCAGCCAATCCCTAGCGGGAGGTTGGGAGACCCAGTACTTC CASSQSLAGGWETQYF
NA TRBJ2-1 TRBD2 TRBV9 TGTGCCAGCAGCCGAGGGACTAGAGAACGGCCCTACAATGAGCAGTTCTTC CASSRGTRERPYNEQFF
many TRBJ1-2 TRBD1 TRBV19 TGTGCCAGTAGTAGGAGGGACAGGGTACGCGACTATGGCTACACCTTC CASSRRDRVRDYGYTF
NA TRBJ2-2 TRBD1 TRBV6-6 TGTGCCAGCAGTCGACCGACAGGGCGGATCACCGGGGAGCTGTTTTTT CASSRPTGRITGELFF
few TRBJ1-1 NA TRBV7-9 TGTGCCAGCAGCTTAGCTGGGGCCAGGGGCGAGGAAGCTTTCTTT CASSLAGARGEEAFF
NA TRBJ1-5 NA TRBV19 TGTGCCAGTAGTACCCGACAGGCTAGCAATCAGCCCCAGCATTTT CASSTRQASNQPQHF
NA TRBJ2-3 NA TRBV5-1 TGCGCCAGCAGCCCCTGGCGGGACTATACGCAGTATTTT CASSPWRDYTQYF
NA TRBJ2-1 NA TRBV5-4 TGTGCCAGCAGCTTCGGACTGACGGCCTACAATGAGCAGTTCTTC CASSFGLTAYNEQFF
NA TRBJ1-5 NA TRBV29-1 TGCAGCGTTGGGGGGGGATTGGATCAGCCCCAGCATTTT CSVGGGLDQPQHF
NA TRBJ2-2 NA TRBV3-1/TRBV3-2 TGTGCCAGCAGCCAAGATATGGAGGAGAACGGGGAGCTGTTTTTT CASSQDMEENGELFF
NA TRBJ1-5 NA TRBV6-1 TGTGCCAGCAGTGAAAGTCGTCGGGGGGCAAATCAGCCCCAGCATTTT CASSESRRGANQPQHF
NA TRBJ1-1 NA TRBV6-5 TGTGCCAGCACCTCTCCCGGGAACACTGAAGCTTTCTTT CASTSPGNTEAFF
once TRBJ1-5 NA TRBV5-1 TGCGCCAGCAGCTTGGGTGACAGGTCCCATCAGCCCCAGCATTTT CASSLGDRSHQPQHF
NA TRBJ2-1 TRBD2 TRBV7-2 TGTGCCAGCAGCTCGTCCGGGACTAGCGGGAGGAATGAGCAGTTCTTC CASSSSGTSGRNEQFF
NA TRBJ2-2 NA TRBV2 TGTGCCAGCAGGGGAGAGACCGGGGAGCTGTTTTTT CASRGETGELFF
NA TRBJ2-1 NA TRBV19 TGTGCCAGTAGCTTCGGACAGTACAATGAGCAGTTCTTC CASSFGQYNEQFF
NA TRBJ1-3 TRBD1 TRBV28 TGTGCCAGCAGTTTATTGGACAGGCCGAGCTCTGGAAACACCATATATTTT CASSLLDRPSSGNTIYF
once TRBJ2-7 TRBD1 TRBV6-1 TGTGCCAGCAGCCCGGGACAGGGTTCCTACGAGCAGTACTTC CASSPGQGSYEQYF
once TRBJ2-5 NA TRBV9 TGTGCCAGCAGCGTAGGGTGGAAAAGGAGTCCAGAGACCCAGTACTTC CASSVGWKRSPETQYF
NA TRBJ1-1 TRBD1 TRBV30 TGTGCCTGGAGTGCGAAAATCCCGGGACAGGGTATGAACACTGAAGCTTTCTTT CAWSAKIPGQGMNTEAFF
NA TRBJ1-2 NA TRBV7-2 TGTGCCAGCAGCCCCCGGACAGAAGGTGGCTACACCTTC CASSPRTEGGYTF
once TRBJ1-6 NA TRBV19 TGTGCCAGTAGTATAGCTGGTCAGATCTTCTCCTATAATTCACCCCTCCACTTT CASSIAGQIFSYNSPLHF
NA TRBJ2-1 TRBD2 TRBV5-4 TGTGCCAGCAGCTTGGGTTCGACAGGAGGAACGGGGGGGTACAATGAGCAGTTCTTC CASSLGSTGGTGGYNEQFF
NA TRBJ2-3 NA TRBV15 TGTGCCACCAGCAGTGTCCGGGACTCTAACACAGATACGCAGTATTTT CATSSVRDSNTDTQYF
NA TRBJ2-7 NA TRBV10-2 TGCGCCAGCAGTGACTACGATTCCTACGAGCAGTACTTC CASSDYDSYEQYF
NA TRBJ1-2 NA TRBV28 TGTGCCAGCAGTTTATTCCAGGGAAGGGACTATGGCTACACCTTC CASSLFQGRDYGYTF
NA TRBJ2-5 TRBD1 TRBV19 TGTGCCAGTAGTATGGGACAGCAAGAGACCCAGTACTTC CASSMGQQETQYF
once TRBJ2-3 TRBD2 TRBV30 TGTGCCTGGAGTTATGGACTAGCGGGAGTAGGGGATACGCAGTATTTT CAWSYGLAGVGDTQYF
NA TRBJ2-6 TRBD1 TRBV30 TGTGCCTGGAGTTTAACAGGGGGTCCCTTCTCTGGGGCCAACGTCCTGACTTTC CAWSLTGGPFSGANVLTF
NA TRBJ1-1 TRBD1 TRBV18 TGTGCCAGCTCACTACAGGGGACGAACACTGAAGCTTTCTTT CASSLQGTNTEAFF